A single sample is the source of the 20 T cell receptor beta chains below, sequenced in a study of regulatory T cells in long-lasting Graves disease. Noted time point: newly diagnosed GD, antithyroid drugs for less than 3 months. PBMC-derived RNA was used for the TCR library. CDR3 regions were amplified by Arm-PCR using iRepertoire HTBI primers to build TCR beta libraries. TCRdb independently ran MiXCR on the multiplex PCR reads; one entry per CDR3 protein. The sample has under 400,000 distinct CDR3 sequences; around 17% are singletons. These same data were also listed under a study on T cells in Graves' hyperthyroidism and ophthalmopathy.

The source material was peripheral blood mononuclear cells (PBMCs), sampled at new diagnosis, from a patient treated with antithyroid drugs. The origin of the receptors is a man aged 35 to 55 with Graves disease.

This clonotype occurred many times. This chain links TRBV6-5 with TRBJ1-1; D is perhaps TRBD1 (5 bases). V was shortened by 0 bases and J by 5 bases, with 13 bases between the two germline ends. This CDR3 has 15 amino acids. Germline V gives CDR1 MNHEY, CDR2 SVGAGI. The CDR3 nucleotides read TGTGCCAGCAGTTACTCGATGACAGAAAGAACTGAAGCTTTCTTT. This sequence encodes CASSYSMTERTEAFF.

At least ten counts were recorded for this clonotype. This chain connects TRBV12-3 or TRBV12-4 to TRBJ1-6, with D uncertain. CDR3 length: 12 amino acids. Trimming shortened V by 4 bases and J by 14 bases, and 12 bases separated the two germline ends. The CDR3 DNA sequence: TGTGCCAGCAGTTCGTCCGATAGGGCCCTCCACTTT. Residues: CASSSSDRALHF.

This clonotype was picked up many times. This chain uses TRBV10-3 with TRBJ2-7, with 10 bases that match TRBD1. Germline V gene lookup returns CDR1 ENHRY and CDR2 SYGVKD. V dropped 9 bases and J dropped 4; count of bases not matched to a gene: 9. The length of the CDR3 is 14 residues. Written as DNA, the CDR3 is TGTGCCATTGCCACGGGACAGGGGCTTTACGAGCAGTACTTC. This gives the protein CAIATGQGLYEQYF.

There are many counts of this clonotype. The chain carries TRBV5-1 and TRBJ2-5, with D possibly being TRBD2 (6 bases). Trimming removed 4 bases from V and 1 base from J, with 26 bases in between. The CDR3 length is 19 residues. The germline gives CDR1 SGHRS, CDR2 YFSETQ. CDR3 protein: CASSPLGRNGSKIQETQYF. In DNA, the CDR3 is TGCGCCAGCAGCCCCTTAGGGAGGAACGGCAGCAAAATCCAAGAGACCCAGTACTTC. The full variable domain, with the rest looked up from reference TRBV5-1 and TRBJ2-5, is KAGVTQTPRYLIKTRGQQVTLSCSPISGHRSVSWYQQTPGQGLQFLFEYFSETQRNKGNFPGRFSGRQFSNSRSEMNVSTLELGDSALYLCASSPLGRNGSKIQETQYFGPGTRLLVL.

In the case of this clonotype: A much larger clone sits a single nucleotide away, making a read error possible. This chain uses TRBV6-5 with TRBJ1-1, with D possibly matching TRBD1 (5 bases). From germline, CDR1 is MNHEY and CDR2 SVGAGI. The CDR3 is made up of 13 amino acids. The CDR3 here is CASRQVGHTEASF. The DNA of the CDR3 is TGTGCCAGCAGACAGGTCGGGCACACTGAAGCTTCCTTT.

In this sample, this clonotype turned up many times. This chain links TRBV18 with TRBJ2-1; D call uncertain. The V gene's germline CDR1 is KGHSH and CDR2 LQKENI. V was clipped by 7 bases and J by 4 bases, with 11 bases between them. This CDR3 is built from 13 residues. DNA of the CDR3: TGTGCCAGCTTAGGCTTCGAGTACAATGAGCAGTTCTTC. Its protein product is CASLGFEYNEQFF.

This clonotype was detected ten times or more. The CDR3 nucleotides read TGTGCCAGCTCACCACCGCCTAGCGGGGGGAACGATGAGCAGTTCTTC. Protein sequence: CASSPPPSGGNDEQFF. This sequence joins TRBV18 and TRBJ2-1; 11 nucleotides agree with TRBD2. The germline CDR1 and CDR2 sequences are KGHSH and LQKENI. The CDR3 totals 16 residues. V was pared by 0 bases and J by 8 bases, with 6 bases of the junction left unmatched.

This clonotype was detected many times. This sequence joins TRBV9 and TRBJ1-5, with unresolved D. This CDR3 has 15 residues. Germline assignment: CDR1 SGDLS and CDR2 YYNGEE. Trimming pared 3 bases from V and 2 bases from J, leaving 12 bases between. CDR3 in DNA: TGTGCCAGCAGCGAATCCGGGCGGGGCAATCAGCCCCAGCATTTT. Translated: CASSESGRGNQPQHF.

This clonotype was seen ten or more times. The V gene is TRBV30, the J gene TRBJ2-7; maybe TRBD1 (6 bases). V dropped 2 bases and J dropped 6 bases, with 14 bases sitting between them. The CDR3 length is 13 residues. CDR1 GTSNPN and CDR2 SVGIG come from the germline V gene (reference sequence). The chain's CDR3 is CAWSLDSWGEQYF. Here the CDR3 DNA reads TGTGCCTGGAGTTTGGACAGCTGGGGCGAGCAGTACTTC.

The CDR3 DNA is TGTGCCAGCAGTTTAGCGCGGGCAGCGGGACATACCGGGGAGCTGTTTTTT. Amino acids: CASSLARAAGHTGELFF. The chain couples TRBV12-3 or TRBV12-4 to TRBJ2-2; a possible D gene is TRBD2 (7 bases). With 0 bases removed from V and 5 bases from J, the gap between germline ends came to 16 bases. CDR3 size: 17 residues.

This clonotype came up a few times. The chain recombines TRBV6-1 with TRBJ1-5, with D possibly TRBD1 on 5 matching bases. This CDR3 has 14 amino acids. V dropped 5 bases and J dropped 6 bases, with 14 bases sitting between them. CDR1 and CDR2 (germline): MNHNS, SASEGT. The CDR3 DNA is TGTGCCAGCAGTCCTCCCTCTGGGGGTCAGCCCCAGCATTTT. Translation: CASSPPSGGQPQHF.

This clonotype was observed at least ten times. J is TRBJ2-7 and V is TRBV30, with D unclear. The CDR3 extends over 12 amino acids. Trimming cost V 2 bases and J 3 bases, with 8 bases left between them. The germline CDR1 and CDR2 sequences are GTSNPN and SVGIG (reference sequence). Here the CDR3 DNA reads TGTGCCTGGAGTTGGGGAATCTACGAGCAGTACTTC. It codes for CAWSWGIYEQYF.

This chain links TRBV5-5 with TRBJ2-7, with 12 bases matching TRBD1. Germline assignment: CDR1 SGHKS and CDR2 YYEKEE (reference sequence). This CDR3 spans 16 amino acids. V dropped 2 bases and J dropped 3; count of bases not matched to a gene: 6. CDR3 DNA sequence: TGTGCCAGCAGCTTCGGGACAGGGGGCCCCATCTACGAGCAGTACTTC. This gives the protein CASSFGTGGPIYEQYF.

The chain joins TRBV24-1 to TRBJ2-3, with unresolved D. The CDR3 is 14 residues long. Germline CDR1 and CDR2: KGHDR and SFDVKD. The ends were cut back, 1 base at V and 1 base at J, with 5 bases in the middle. This CDR3 reads CATSDFKGTDTQYF. The CDR3 DNA follows: TGTGCCACCAGTGATTTTAAAGGCACAGATACGCAGTATTTT.

In this sample, this clonotype turned up many times. The V call is TRBV28, the J call TRBJ2-5, with 7 bases aligning to TRBD1. The CDR3 contains 14 residues. Germline values: CDR1 MDHEN, CDR2 SYDVKM. V shed 0 bases, J shed 4 bases, and the junction held 2 bases outside the gene matches. The CDR3 nucleotides read TGTGCCAGCAGTTTATGGGGACAGCGAGAGACCCAGTACTTC. Encoded protein: CASSLWGQRETQYF.

V gene TRBV7-9 combines with J gene TRBJ1-3; D gene uncertain. In germline, CDR1 is SEHNR, CDR2 FQNEAQ (reference sequence). Trimming left V 5 bases short and J 0 bases short, with 11 bases between. CDR3 length equals 15 residues. The CDR3 spells CASSPSEVSGNTIYF. CDR3 in DNA: TGTGCCAGCAGCCCCAGTGAAGTCTCTGGAAACACCATATATTTT. The complete variable domain, with remaining parts taken from reference TRBV7-9 and TRBJ1-3, reads DTGVSQNPRHKITKRGQNVTFRCDPISEHNRLYWYRQTLGQGPEFLTYFQNEAQLEKSRLLSDRFSAERPKGSFSTLEIQRTEQGDSAMYLCASSPSEVSGNTIYFGEGSWLTVV.

The CDR3 DNA sequence: TGTGCCAGCAGCCAAGGTAGACTAGCGGGGACAGATACGCAGTATTTT. Its translation: CASSQGRLAGTDTQYF. The chain employs TRBV3-1 and TRBJ2-3; 11 positions agree with TRBD2. This CDR3 is built from 16 residues. The J segment lost 3 bases and the V segment lost 1 base, leaving 3 bases of the junction unmatched. In germline, CDR1 is LGHDT, CDR2 YNNKEL (reference sequence).

Remarks on this clonotype: A read error is likely here: a far larger clone is one base away. The CDR3 region is CASSVLGGQPRHF. The CDR3, as DNA: TGTGCCAGCAGTGTTTTGGGCGGTCAGCCCCGGCATTTT. This rearrangement joins TRBV5-1 to TRBJ1-5; D gene unclear. This CDR3 has 13 residues. In germline, CDR1 is SGHRS, CDR2 YFSETQ.

This clonotype was detected ten times or more. J is TRBJ1-5 and V is TRBV12-3 or TRBV12-4; 8 nucleotides agree with TRBD1. Losses at the gene ends were 3 bases for V and 6 bases for J; bases not matched to a gene: 4. The CDR3 length is 14 residues. The CDR3 sequence: CASSLQGALQPQHF. CDR3 sequence (DNA): TGTGCCAGCAGTTTGCAGGGGGCGCTTCAGCCCCAGCATTTT.

The chain couples TRBV9 to TRBJ2-6; possibly TRBD2 for D (6 bases). Trimming cost V 0 bases and J 4 bases, with 17 bases left between them. Germline V gene sequence: CDR1 SGDLS, CDR2 YYNGEE. The CDR3 covers 18 residues. Written as DNA, the CDR3 is TGTGCCAGCAGCGTAGGTTACAGGCCGGGGAGGGGGGCCAACGTCCTGACTTTC. Its protein product is CASSVGYRPGRGANVLTF.